The present T cell receptor beta chain was sequenced within a study of T cells in Graves' hyperthyroidism and ophthalmopathy. In this sample, this clonotype turned up a few times. TCR beta CDR3 region amplification was performed from RNA transcripts. The TCR CDR3 first-round RT-PCR relied on the HTBI primer set. TCRdb independently ran MiXCR on the multiplex PCR reads; one entry per CDR3 protein. Counted here are 450,000 to 550,000 distinct CDR3 sequences, approximately 25% occurring once; the ten biggest clones make up over 9%. The CDR3 runs 13 residues. Trimming left V 3 bases short and J 2 bases short, with 8 bases between. Germline V gene lookup returns CDR1 SEHNR and CDR2 FQNEAQ (reference sequence).

The chain joins TRBV7-9 to TRBJ2-7; D unresolved. Sequencing was performed on blood. The TCR originated in a woman in her 30s with Graves' ophthalmopathy. The CDR3 region has the DNA TGTGCCAGCAGCTTCAAATCAACCTACGAGCAGTACTTC. This encodes CASSFKSTYEQYF. Drawing the rest from reference TRBV7-9 and TRBJ2-7, the complete variable domain is DTGVSQNPRHKITKRGQNVTFRCDPISEHNRLYWYRQTLGQGPEFLTYFQNEAQLEKSRLLSDRFSAERPKGSFSTLEIQRTEQGDSAMYLCASSFKSTYEQYFGPGTRLTVT.